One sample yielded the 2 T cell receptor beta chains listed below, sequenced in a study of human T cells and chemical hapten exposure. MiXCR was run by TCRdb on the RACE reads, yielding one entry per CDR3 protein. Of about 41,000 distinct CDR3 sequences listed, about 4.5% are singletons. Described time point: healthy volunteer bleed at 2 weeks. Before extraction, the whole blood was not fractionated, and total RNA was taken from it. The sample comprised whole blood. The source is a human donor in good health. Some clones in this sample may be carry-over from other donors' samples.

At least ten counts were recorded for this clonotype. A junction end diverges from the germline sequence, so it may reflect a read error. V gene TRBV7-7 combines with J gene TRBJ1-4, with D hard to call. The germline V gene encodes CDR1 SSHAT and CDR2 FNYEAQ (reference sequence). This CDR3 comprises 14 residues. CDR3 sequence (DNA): TGTGCTAGCAGCCCAGACATGGGGTTCGGAAAACTGTTTTTT. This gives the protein CASSPDMGFGKLFF.

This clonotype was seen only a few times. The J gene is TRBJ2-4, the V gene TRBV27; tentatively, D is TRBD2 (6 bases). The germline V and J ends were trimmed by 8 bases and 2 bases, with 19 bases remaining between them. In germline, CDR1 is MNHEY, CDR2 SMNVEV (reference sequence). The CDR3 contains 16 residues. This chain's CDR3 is CASGGTPGDSKNIQYF. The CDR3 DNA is TGTGCCAGCGGAGGGACTCCTGGGGATTCCAAAAACATTCAGTACTTC.